The entry below describes one TCR beta chain. The sample belongs to a study of patients and donors after allogeneic stem cell transplantation. Germline CDR1 reads SGHRS; CDR2 reads YFSETQ. J gave up 0 bases and V 1 base, and 8 bases lay outside the gene matches. The CDR3 is 18 amino acids. One entry per CDR3 protein, called by TCRdb with MiXCR from the RT-PCR reads. The table lists roughly 40,000 distinct CDR3 sequences, roughly 30% of them singletons. The TCR was taken from a human donor who was either an allogeneic HSCT recipient or a stem cell or donor lymphocyte infusion donor (not recorded which). It is not recorded whose cells these are; they may come from a transplant donor. What was sequenced was blood, either unsorted or a sorted T cell fraction (not recorded which). V is TRBV5-1 and J is TRBJ2-3; 10 bases fit TRBD2. The CDR3 spells CASSLQEGLALSTDTQYF. The CDR3 DNA follows: TGCGCCAGCAGCTTGCAAGAGGGACTAGCGCTTAGCACAGATACGCAGTATTTT.